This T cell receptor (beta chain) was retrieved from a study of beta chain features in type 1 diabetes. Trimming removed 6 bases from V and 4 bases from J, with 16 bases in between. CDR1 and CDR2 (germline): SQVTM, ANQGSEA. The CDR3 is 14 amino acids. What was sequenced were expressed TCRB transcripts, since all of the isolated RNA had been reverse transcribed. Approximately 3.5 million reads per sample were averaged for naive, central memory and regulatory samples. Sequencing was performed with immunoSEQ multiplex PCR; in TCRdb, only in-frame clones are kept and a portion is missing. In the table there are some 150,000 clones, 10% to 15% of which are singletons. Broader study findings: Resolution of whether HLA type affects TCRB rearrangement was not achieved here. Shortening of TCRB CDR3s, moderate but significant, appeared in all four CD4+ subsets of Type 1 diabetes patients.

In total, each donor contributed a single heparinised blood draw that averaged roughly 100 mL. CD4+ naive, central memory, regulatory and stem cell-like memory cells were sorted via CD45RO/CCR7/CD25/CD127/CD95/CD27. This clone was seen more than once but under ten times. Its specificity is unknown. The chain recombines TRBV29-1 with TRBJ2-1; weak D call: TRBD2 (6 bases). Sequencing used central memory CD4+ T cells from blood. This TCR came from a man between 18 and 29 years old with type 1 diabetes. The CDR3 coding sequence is TGCAGCGTCCCCTGGAGGGACCTGTACAATGAGCAGTTCTTC. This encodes CSVPWRDLYNEQFF.